Ten or more counts support the clone carrying this T cell receptor (beta chain). Its target is unknown. These data come from a study of blood T cells in healthy people across ages. The overall study: The template switching approach captured approximately one barcoded beta molecule for every two T cells. Findings and caveats of the study: Naive and antigen-experienced cells were not separated, limiting conclusive comparison.

The second PCR ran roughly 6 to 11 cycles with a sample-barcoded 5' primer and J-beta primers. TCRdb fed the 5' RACE reads into MiXCR, producing one record per CDR3 protein. The sample lists hundreds of thousands of distinct CDR3 sequences, about 30% occurring once. Trimming took off 0 bases at V and 8 bases at J, with 10 bases between the two ends. There are 14 residues in the CDR3. CDR1 is MGHRA, CDR2 YSYEKL, per germline. Sequencing was carried out using blood. The receptor's source is a woman older than 75 in good health. The rearrangement uses TRBV4-1 and TRBJ1-4; tentatively, D is TRBD1 (5 bases). CDR3 coding DNA: TGCGCCAGCAGCCAAGACAGTCGGGGGGAAAAACTGTTTTTT. Its protein is CASSQDSRGEKLFF.